This T cell receptor (beta chain) was profiled in a study of shared clonotypes between healthy human individuals. Trimming stripped 3 bases from V and 5 bases from J, with 19 bases between. CDR1 is LGHNA, CDR2 YSLEER, per germline. The CDR3 runs 16 residues. Only CD45RO-negative cells positively selected for CCR7 counted as naive CD8 cells, so terminally differentiated effector memory CD45RA+ cells were excluded. The table came from immunoSEQ multiplex PCR; TCRdb's copy has only in-frame clones and leaves some out. The table includes about 2 million clones, roughly 94% detected once. The TCR sequence derives from a man between 18 and 35 years old in good health. The J gene is TRBJ2-5, the V gene TRBV4-3, with D perhaps TRBD1 (5 bases). The sample consisted of naive CD8+ T cells sorted from blood. CDR3 DNA sequence: TGCGCCAGCAGCCAGACCGCTTCAGGGAAGTCGGAGACCCAGTACTTC. Its translation: CASSQTASGKSETQYF.